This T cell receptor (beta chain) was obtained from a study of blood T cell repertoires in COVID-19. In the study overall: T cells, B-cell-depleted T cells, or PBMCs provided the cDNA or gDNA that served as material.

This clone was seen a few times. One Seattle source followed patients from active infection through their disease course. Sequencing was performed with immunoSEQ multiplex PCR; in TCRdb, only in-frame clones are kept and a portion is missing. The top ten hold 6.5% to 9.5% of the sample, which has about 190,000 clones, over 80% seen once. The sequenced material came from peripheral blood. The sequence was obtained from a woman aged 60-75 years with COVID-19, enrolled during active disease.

The CDR3 coding sequence is TGTGCCAGCAGTGAAGCGGAGGGCGGGGGGGGCGATGAGCAGTTCTTC. This sequence encodes CASSEAEGGGGDEQFF. The V gene is TRBV6-1, the J gene TRBJ2-1; 9 nucleotides match TRBD2. V gave up 0 bases and J gave up 8 bases; unmatched junction bases: 8. CDR1 and CDR2 (germline): MNHNS, SASEGT. CDR3 length: 16 residues.